This TCR beta chain was captured by sequencing in a study of shared clonotypes between healthy human individuals. The assay was immunoSEQ multiplex PCR, and TCRdb's table has in-frame clones only and misses some. The sample records some 480,000 clones, around three quarters being singletons. V was clipped by 4 bases and J by 6 bases, with 15 bases between them. The germline V gene has CDR1 MNHNS and CDR2 SASEGT. This CDR3 has 15 residues. This TCR derives from a woman aged 40 to 50 in good health. Some clones in this sample may be carry-over from other donors' samples. The specimen sequenced was PBMCs. This chain links TRBV6-1 with TRBJ1-4; D is unclear. The chain's CDR3 is CASSVTDGGYEKLFF. In DNA form, the CDR3 reads TGTGCCAGCAGTGTCACGGACGGAGGATATGAAAAACTGTTTTTT.